This is a list of T cell receptor beta chains from one sample in a study of shared clonotypes between healthy human individuals. Sequencing used immunoSEQ multiplex PCR; TCRdb keeps in-frame clones, though not all of them. This table has a few million clones, about nine tenths appearing once. Sequenced sample: naive CD4+ T cells from PBMCs. The origin of the receptors is a man in his late teens or twenties in good health. Some clones in this sample may be carry-over from other donors' samples. Each CDR3 is given with its conserved first and last residue. Clone size is not always given. Where it is, it says once, few, many or a class for expanded clones.

>TRBJ1-2|TRBV7-3|NA
CASSLTGRDSYGYTF
>TRBJ1-4|TRBV28|once
CASQWDRGRGNEKLFF
>TRBJ1-2|TRBV27|NA
CASSTRTGSYGYTF
>TRBJ1-4|TRBV9|few
CASSVDVLGEKLFF
>TRBJ1-5|TRBV27|NA
CASSPRTGVQPQHF
>TRBJ1-1|TRBV7-9|NA
CASSPPVALTEAFF
>TRBJ1-2|TRBV29-1|NA
CSANEQGIYGYTF
>TRBJ2-3|TRBV6-1|NA
CASRASGTDTQYF
>TRBJ2-7|TRBV14|NA
CASSQEWGEQYF
>TRBJ1-4|TRBV28|NA
CASRRRGEKLFF
>TRBJ1-2|TRBV7-3|NA
CASSLKTGTGEGYTF
>TRBJ1-5|TRBV18|once
CASSPPGTGKGQPQHF
>TRBJ2-6|TRBV7-9|NA
CASSADRVFSGANVLTF
>TRBJ1-1|TRBV6-6|NA
CASSRDNTEAFF
>TRBJ2-1|TRBV5-1|NA
CASSRGLAGGEDEQFF
>TRBJ1-2|TRBV6-5|NA
CASSYSSRGDYGYTF
>TRBJ1-5|TRBV19|NA
CASILGGQTNQPQHF
>TRBJ1-2|TRBV29-1|few
CSVGAGIYGYTF
>TRBJ2-7|TRBV2|NA
CASRGDGSYEQYF
>TRBJ1-1|TRBV18|NA
CASSPPAGAEAFF
>TRBJ1-4|TRBV4-1|NA
CASSQLEATNEKLFF
>TRBJ2-1|TRBV11-3|NA
CASSLTSVKEQFF
>TRBJ2-5|TRBV18|NA
CASSLSRPGQETQYF
>TRBJ2-7|TRBV5-1|NA
CASSLLGRGPVEQYF
>TRBJ1-1|TRBV28|NA
CASVFRGAHREAFF
>TRBJ1-2|TRBV5-6|NA
CASSSGLGYGYTF
>TRBJ1-2|TRBV28|once
CASSFTGGAPPANYGYTF
>TRBJ2-3|TRBV20-1|NA
CRAWGTDTQYF
>TRBJ2-7|TRBV5-1|NA
CASSLAPAGAYEQYF
>TRBJ2-3|TRBV9|NA
CASSWTSGSNADTQYF
>TRBJ1-5|TRBV29-1|NA
CSVGGRVFRQPQHF
>TRBJ1-1|TRBV7-9|NA
CASTLQGDTEAFF
>TRBJ1-1|TRBV18|NA
CASSPPGGRETEAFF
>TRBJ2-2|TRBV27|NA
CASREHGAGSLAGELFF
>TRBJ2-2|TRBV28|NA
CASAGTSAGELFF
>TRBJ2-1|TRBV5-1|NA
CASSLDPGSSYNEQFF
>TRBJ1-2|TRBV7-2|NA
CASSLAHARGYTF